This T cell receptor (beta chain) was recorded in a study of cytomegalovirus exposure and HLA in healthy donors. Broader study findings: Despite most TCR sequences being rare, some public TCRs occurred in many donors. Presence/absence analyses rested on an assumption that sequencing depth was roughly uniform across donors.

Primers included in the PCR were 60 Vbeta and 13 Jbeta primers. Per the original methods: A follow-up analysis tallied around 80 million unique TCR beta chains, some 11 million shared. The table came from immunoSEQ multiplex PCR; TCRdb's copy has only in-frame clones and leaves some out. That table is the source of V, J and clone size, and D and trimming were worked out from the DNA. The repertoire includes about 160,000 clones, 70% to 85% of them detected once, and approximately 2% sits in the top ten. This clone has just a few counts. As yet, its antigen is unknown. CDR1 is SGDLS, CDR2 YYNGEE, per germline. The V and J ends lost 4 bases and 0 bases, in that order; junction bases with no gene match: 8. The CDR3 is made up of 17 amino acids.

This clonotype originated in a man aged 35 to 55 in good health and CMV-seronegative. The chain combines TRBV9 with TRBJ2-1; 9 positions agree with TRBD2. The sample consisted of PBMCs. The CDR3: CASSTRTSVSSYNEQFF. The CDR3 DNA reads TGTGCCAGCAGCACGCGGACTAGCGTCAGCTCCTACAATGAGCAGTTCTTC. The full variable domain, with the rest looked up from reference TRBV9 and TRBJ2-1, is DSGVTQTPKHLITATGQRVTLRCSPRSGDLSVYWYQQSLDQGLQFLIQYYNGEERAKGNILERFSAQQFPDLHSELNLSSLELGDSALYFCASSTRTSVSSYNEQFFGPGTRLTVL.